This is a list of T cell receptor beta chains from one sample in a study of response to subunit inactivated influenza vaccine. TCRdb itself ran the RT-PCR reads through MiXCR, one entry per CDR3 protein. The sample has just over 300,000 distinct CDR3 sequences, approximately 21% seen once. This specimen was PBMCs from blood, taken less than 22 months after vaccination. These receptor sequences come from a man in his fifties or sixties who received an inactivated influenza vaccine. CDR3s include the opening cysteine and the closing phenylalanine or tryptophan. A D gene is named only where the DNA matches it firmly. Clone size is stated in some rows and not others, as once, few, many or a class when expanded.

size	V	length	D	J	CDR3	DNA
many	TRBV5-4	13	-	TRBJ1-1	CASSPGTGTEAFF	TGTGCCAGCAGCCCGGGTACAGGCACTGAAGCTTTCTTT
-	TRBV7-2	14	-	TRBJ1-4	CASSLDTFNEKLFF	TGTGCCAGCAGCTTAGACACTTTTAATGAAAAACTGTTTTTT
-	TRBV28	14	TRBD1	TRBJ2-3	CASRGQGAGDTQYF	TGTGCCAGCAGAGGACAGGGGGCAGGGGATACGCAGTATTTT
-	TRBV27	14	TRBD1	TRBJ1-2	CASKGAGGYDGYTF	TGTGCCAGCAAAGGGGCAGGGGGCTACGATGGCTACACCTTC
-	TRBV4-3	16	-	TRBJ1-5	CASSQEWLARNQPQHF	TGCGCCAGCAGCCAAGAATGGCTGGCTCGCAATCAGCCCCAGCATTTT
-	TRBV10-3	17	TRBD2	TRBJ2-1	CAISESGGLAGVNEQFF	TGTGCCATCAGTGAGTCGGGGGGGCTAGCGGGGGTCAATGAGCAGTTCTTC
few	TRBV4-3	13	-	TRBJ1-6	CASSQEVGSPLHF	TGCGCCAGCAGCCAAGAGGTGGGGTCACCCCTCCACTTT
-	TRBV2	12	-	TRBJ2-3	CASMREADTQYF	TGTGCCAGCATGAGGGAAGCAGATACGCAGTATTTT
-	TRBV4-3	14	-	TRBJ1-2	CASSPTPGSYGYTF	TGCGCCAGCAGTCCTACCCCAGGGAGCTATGGCTACACCTTC
few	TRBV5-4	11	-	TRBJ1-1	CASKKDTEAFF	TGTGCCAGCAAAAAGGACACGGAAGCTTTCTTT
-	TRBV7-9	12	-	TRBJ1-1	CASSPIENIAFF	TGTGCCAGCAGCCCGATCGAGAATATAGCTTTCTTT
-	TRBV20-1	17	-	TRBJ2-1	CSARDPGTTGSYNEQFF	TGCAGTGCTAGAGATCCTGGGACAACAGGTTCCTACAATGAGCAGTTCTTC
-	TRBV20-1	14	-	TRBJ2-1	CSARLPGAAGEQFF	TGCAGTGCTAGATTACCGGGGGCCGCTGGTGAGCAGTTCTTC